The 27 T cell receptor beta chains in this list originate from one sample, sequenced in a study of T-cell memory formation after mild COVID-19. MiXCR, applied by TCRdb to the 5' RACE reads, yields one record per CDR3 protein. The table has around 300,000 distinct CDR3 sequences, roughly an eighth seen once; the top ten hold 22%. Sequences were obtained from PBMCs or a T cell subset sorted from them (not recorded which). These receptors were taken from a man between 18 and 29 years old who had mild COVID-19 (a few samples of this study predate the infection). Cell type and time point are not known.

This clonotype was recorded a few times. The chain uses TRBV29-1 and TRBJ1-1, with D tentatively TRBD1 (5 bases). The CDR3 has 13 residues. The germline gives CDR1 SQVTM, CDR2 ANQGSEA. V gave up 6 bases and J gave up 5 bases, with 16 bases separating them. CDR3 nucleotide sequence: TGCAGCGTAGCTACCCGGGGGGGAACTGAAGCTTTCTTT. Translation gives CSVATRGGTEAFF.

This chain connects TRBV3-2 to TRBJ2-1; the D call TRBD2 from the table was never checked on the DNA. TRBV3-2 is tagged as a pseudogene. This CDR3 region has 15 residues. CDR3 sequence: CASSLRGGTDNEQFF. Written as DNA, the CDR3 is TGTGCCAGCAGCCTTCGGGGGGGTACGGACAATGAGCAGTTCTTC.

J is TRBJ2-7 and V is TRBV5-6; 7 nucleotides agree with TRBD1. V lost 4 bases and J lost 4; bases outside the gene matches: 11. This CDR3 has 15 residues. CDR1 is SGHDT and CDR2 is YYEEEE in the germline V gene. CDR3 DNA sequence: TGTGCCAGCAGCCGAGGACAGGTGATGCAATACGAGCAGTACTTC. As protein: CASSRGQVMQYEQYF.

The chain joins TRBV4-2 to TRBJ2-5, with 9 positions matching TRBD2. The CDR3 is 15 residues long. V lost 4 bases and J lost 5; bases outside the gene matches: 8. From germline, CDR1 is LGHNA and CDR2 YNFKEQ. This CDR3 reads CASSRASGTAETQYF. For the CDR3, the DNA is TGTGCCAGCAGCCGAGCTAGCGGGACCGCCGAGACCCAGTACTTC.

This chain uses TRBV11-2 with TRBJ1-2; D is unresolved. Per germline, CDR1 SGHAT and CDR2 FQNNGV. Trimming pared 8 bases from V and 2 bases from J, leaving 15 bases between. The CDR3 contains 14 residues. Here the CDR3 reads CASDLVGENYGYTF. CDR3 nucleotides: TGTGCCAGCGATCTCGTCGGGGAAAACTATGGCTACACCTTC.

The DNA for the CDR3 is TGTGCCAGCAATCGGACGGCCCCAAATTCACCCCTCCACTTT. Its translation is CASNRTAPNSPLHF. J is TRBJ1-6 and V is TRBV6-5; D gene ambiguous. Germline assignment: CDR1 MNHEY and CDR2 SVGAGI. The CDR3 consists of 14 residues. Trimming removed 7 bases from V and 7 bases from J, with 14 bases in between.

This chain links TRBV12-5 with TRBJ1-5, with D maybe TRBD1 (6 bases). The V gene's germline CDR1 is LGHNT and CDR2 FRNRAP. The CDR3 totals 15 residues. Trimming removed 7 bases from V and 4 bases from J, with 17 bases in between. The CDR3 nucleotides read TGTGCTAGTGAACTACAGGGATTAAAAAATCAGCCCCAGCATTTT. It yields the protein CASELQGLKNQPQHF.

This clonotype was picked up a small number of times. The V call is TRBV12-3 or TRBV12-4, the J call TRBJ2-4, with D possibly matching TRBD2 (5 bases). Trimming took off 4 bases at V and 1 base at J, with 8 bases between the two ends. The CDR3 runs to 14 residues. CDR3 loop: CASSYGSAKNIQYF. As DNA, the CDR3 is TGTGCCAGCAGTTATGGGAGCGCCAAAAACATTCAGTACTTC.

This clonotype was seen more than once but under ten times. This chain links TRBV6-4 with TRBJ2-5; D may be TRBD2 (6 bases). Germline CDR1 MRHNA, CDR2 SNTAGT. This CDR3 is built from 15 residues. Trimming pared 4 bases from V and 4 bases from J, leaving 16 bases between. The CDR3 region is CASSATRGETETQYF. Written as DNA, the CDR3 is TGTGCCAGCAGTGCGACTAGAGGGGAAACAGAGACCCAGTACTTC.

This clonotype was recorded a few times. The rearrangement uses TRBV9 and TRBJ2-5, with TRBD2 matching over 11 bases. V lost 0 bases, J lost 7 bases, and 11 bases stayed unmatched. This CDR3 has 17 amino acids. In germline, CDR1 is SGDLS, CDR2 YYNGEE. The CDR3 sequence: CASSVGTSGGLRGTQYF. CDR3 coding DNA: TGTGCCAGCAGCGTAGGAACTAGCGGGGGACTTAGAGGGACCCAGTACTTC.

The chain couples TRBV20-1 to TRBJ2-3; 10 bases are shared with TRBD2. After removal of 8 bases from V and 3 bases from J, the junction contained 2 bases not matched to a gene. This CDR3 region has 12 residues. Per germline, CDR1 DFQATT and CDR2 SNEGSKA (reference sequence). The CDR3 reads CSSGGATDTQYF. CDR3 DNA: TGCAGTAGCGGGGGGGCGACAGATACGCAGTATTTT.

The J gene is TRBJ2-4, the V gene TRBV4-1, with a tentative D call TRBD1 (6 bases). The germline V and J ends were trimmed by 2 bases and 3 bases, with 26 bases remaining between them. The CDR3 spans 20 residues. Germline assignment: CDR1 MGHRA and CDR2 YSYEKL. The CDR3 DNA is TGCGCCAGCAGCCAACATGGACAGAGATTTTTGGACAGTATCAAAAACATTCAGTACTTC. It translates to CASSQHGQRFLDSIKNIQYF.

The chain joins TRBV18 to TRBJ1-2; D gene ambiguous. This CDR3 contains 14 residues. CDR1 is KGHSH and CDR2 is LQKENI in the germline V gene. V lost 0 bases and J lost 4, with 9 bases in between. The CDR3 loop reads CASSPPVGFYGYTF. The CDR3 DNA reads TGTGCCAGCTCACCACCAGTCGGATTCTATGGCTACACCTTC.

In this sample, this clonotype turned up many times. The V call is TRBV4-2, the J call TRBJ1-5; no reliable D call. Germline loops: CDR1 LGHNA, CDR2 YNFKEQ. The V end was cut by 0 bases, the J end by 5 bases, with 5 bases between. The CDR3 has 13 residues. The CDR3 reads CASSQDLHQPQHF. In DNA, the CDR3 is TGTGCCAGCAGCCAAGACTTACATCAGCCCCAGCATTTT.

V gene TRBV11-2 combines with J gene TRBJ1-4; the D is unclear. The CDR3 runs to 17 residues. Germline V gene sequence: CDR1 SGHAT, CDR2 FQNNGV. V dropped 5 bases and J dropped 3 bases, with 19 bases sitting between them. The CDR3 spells CASSPLMGKEANEKLFF. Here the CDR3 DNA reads TGTGCCAGCAGCCCGCTTATGGGGAAGGAGGCTAATGAAAAACTGTTTTTT.

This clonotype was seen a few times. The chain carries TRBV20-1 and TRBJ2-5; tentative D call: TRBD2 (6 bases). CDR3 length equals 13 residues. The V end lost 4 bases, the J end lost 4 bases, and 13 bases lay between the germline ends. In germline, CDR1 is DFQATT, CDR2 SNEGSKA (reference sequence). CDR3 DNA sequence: TGCAGTGCTACGCGGACTATGCGAGAGACCCAGTACTTC. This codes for CSATRTMRETQYF.

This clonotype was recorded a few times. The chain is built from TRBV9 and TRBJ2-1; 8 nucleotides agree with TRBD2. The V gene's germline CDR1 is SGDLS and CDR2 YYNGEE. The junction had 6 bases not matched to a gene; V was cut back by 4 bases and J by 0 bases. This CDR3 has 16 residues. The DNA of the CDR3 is TGTGCCAGCAGCACGGGCGGGGGGTTCTCCTACAATGAGCAGTTCTTC. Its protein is CASSTGGGFSYNEQFF.

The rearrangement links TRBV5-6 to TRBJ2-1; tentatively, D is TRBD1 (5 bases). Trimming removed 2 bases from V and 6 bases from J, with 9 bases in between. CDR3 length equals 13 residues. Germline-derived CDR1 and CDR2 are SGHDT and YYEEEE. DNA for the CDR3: TGTGCCAGCAGCTTTTGGGGCTCCAATGAGCAGTTCTTC. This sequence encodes CASSFWGSNEQFF.

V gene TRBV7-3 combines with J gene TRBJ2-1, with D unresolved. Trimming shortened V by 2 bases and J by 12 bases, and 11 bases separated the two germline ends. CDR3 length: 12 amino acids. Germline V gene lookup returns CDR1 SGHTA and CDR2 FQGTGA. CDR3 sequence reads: CASSLFGDVQFF. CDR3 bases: TGTGCCAGCAGCTTATTTGGGGATGTGCAGTTCTTC.

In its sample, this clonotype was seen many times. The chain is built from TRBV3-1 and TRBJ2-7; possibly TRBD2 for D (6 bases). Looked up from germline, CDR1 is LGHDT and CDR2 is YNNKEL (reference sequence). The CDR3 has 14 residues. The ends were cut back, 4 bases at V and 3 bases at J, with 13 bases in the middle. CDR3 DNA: TGTGCCAGCAGCCCAGGGACTGGACTCTACGAGCAGTACGTC. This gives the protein CASSPGTGLYEQYV.

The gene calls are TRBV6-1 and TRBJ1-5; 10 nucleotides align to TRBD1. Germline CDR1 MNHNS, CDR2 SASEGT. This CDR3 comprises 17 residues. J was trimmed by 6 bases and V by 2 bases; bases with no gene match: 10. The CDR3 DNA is TGTGCCAGCAGTGAACACTGGACAGGGGGTCGAGGTCAGCCCCAGCATTTT. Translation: CASSEHWTGGRGQPQHF.

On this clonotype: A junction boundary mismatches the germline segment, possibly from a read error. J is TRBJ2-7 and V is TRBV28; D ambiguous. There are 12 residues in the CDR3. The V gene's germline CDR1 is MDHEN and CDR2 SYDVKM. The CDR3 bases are TGTGCCACCAGTGGCCACCGGTACGAGCAGTACTTC. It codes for CATSGHRYEQYF. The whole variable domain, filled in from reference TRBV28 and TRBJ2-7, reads DVKVTQSSRYLVKRTGEKVFLECVQDMDHENMFWYRQDPGLGLRLIYFSYDVKMKEKGDIPEGYSVSREKKERFSLILESASTNQTSMYLCATSGHRYEQYFGPGTRLTVT.

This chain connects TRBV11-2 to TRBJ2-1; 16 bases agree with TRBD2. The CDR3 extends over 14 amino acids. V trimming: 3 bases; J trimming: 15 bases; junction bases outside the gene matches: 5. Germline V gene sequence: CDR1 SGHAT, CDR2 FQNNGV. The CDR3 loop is CASSFTGTSGGAFF. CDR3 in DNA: TGTGCCAGCAGCTTCACCGGGACTAGCGGGGGGGCGTTCTTC.

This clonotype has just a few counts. The CDR3 protein is CSARSRDRAGNEQFF. The DNA for the CDR3 is TGCAGTGCTAGATCCCGGGACCGGGCGGGGAATGAGCAGTTCTTC. The chain couples TRBV20-1 to TRBJ2-1; possible D gene TRBD2, 6 bases. The V and J ends lost 2 bases and 7 bases respectively, with 18 bases between them. The CDR3 consists of 15 residues. Germline values: CDR1 DFQATT, CDR2 SNEGSKA (reference sequence).

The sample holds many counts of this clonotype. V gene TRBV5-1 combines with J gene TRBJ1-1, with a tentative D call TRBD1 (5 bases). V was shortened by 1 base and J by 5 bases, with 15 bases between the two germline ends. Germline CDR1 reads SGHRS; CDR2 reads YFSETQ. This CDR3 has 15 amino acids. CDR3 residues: CASSLQGVGDTEAFF. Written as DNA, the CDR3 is TGCGCCAGCAGCTTGCAGGGCGTCGGGGATACTGAAGCTTTCTTT.

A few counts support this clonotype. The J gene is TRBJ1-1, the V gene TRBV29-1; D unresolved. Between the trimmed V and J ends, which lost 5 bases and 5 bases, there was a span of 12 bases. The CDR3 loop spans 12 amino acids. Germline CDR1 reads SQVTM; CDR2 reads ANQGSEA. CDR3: CSVRGRRTEAFF. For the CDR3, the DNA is TGCAGCGTTCGAGGGAGGCGTACTGAAGCTTTCTTT. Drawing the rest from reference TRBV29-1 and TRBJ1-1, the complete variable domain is SAVISQKPSRDICQRGTSLTIQCQVDSQVTMMFWYRQQPGQSLTLIATANQGSEATYESGFVIDKFPISRPNLTFSTLTVSNMSPEDSSIYLCSVRGRRTEAFFGQGTRLTVV.

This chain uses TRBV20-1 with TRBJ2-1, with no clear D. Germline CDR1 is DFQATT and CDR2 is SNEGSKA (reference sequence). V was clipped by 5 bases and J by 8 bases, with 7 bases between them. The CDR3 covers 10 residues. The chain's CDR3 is CSALMHEQFF. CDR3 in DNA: TGCAGTGCTCTCATGCATGAGCAGTTCTTC.